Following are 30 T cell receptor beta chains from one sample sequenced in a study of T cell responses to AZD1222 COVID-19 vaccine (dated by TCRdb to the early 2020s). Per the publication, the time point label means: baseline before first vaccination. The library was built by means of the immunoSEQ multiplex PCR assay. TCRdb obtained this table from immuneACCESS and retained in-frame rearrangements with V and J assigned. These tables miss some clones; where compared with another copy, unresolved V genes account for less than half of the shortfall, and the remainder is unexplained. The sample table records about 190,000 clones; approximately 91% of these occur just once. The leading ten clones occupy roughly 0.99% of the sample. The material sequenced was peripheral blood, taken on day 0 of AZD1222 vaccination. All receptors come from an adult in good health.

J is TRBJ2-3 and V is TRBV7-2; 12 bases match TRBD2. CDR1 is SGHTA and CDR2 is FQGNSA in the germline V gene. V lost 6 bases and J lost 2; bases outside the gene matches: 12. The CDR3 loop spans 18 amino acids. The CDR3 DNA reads TGTGCCAGCAGACAAACCGGGACTAGCGGGTCCGTCACAGATACGCAGTATTTT. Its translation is CASRQTGTSGSVTDTQYF.

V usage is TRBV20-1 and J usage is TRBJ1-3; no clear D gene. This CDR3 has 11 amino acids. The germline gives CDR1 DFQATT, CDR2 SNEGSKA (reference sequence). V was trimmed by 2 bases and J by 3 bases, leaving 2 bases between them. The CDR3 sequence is CSARNGNTIYF. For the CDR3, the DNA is TGCAGTGCTAGAAATGGAAACACCATATATTTT.

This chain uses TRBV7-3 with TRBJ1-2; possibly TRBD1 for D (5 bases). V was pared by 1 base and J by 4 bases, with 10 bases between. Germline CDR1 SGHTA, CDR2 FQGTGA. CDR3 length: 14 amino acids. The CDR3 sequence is CASSLMPGGYGYTF. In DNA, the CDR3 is TGTGCCAGCAGCTTAATGCCTGGGGGCTATGGCTACACCTTC.

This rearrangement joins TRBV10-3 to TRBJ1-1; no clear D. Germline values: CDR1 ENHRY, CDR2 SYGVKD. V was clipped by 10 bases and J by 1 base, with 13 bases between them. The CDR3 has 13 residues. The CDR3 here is CASTAVGNTEAFF. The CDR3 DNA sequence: TGTGCCAGTACGGCGGTGGGGAACACTGAAGCTTTCTTT.

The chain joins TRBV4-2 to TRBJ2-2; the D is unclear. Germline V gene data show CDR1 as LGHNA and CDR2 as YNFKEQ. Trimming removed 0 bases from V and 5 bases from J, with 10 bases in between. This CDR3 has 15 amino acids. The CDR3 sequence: CASSQDTGRTGELFF. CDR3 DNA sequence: TGTGCCAGCAGCCAAGATACCGGGCGGACCGGGGAGCTGTTTTTT.

The CDR3 is CSARARETQYF. In nucleotides, the CDR3 is TGCAGTGCTAGAGCCAGGGAGACCCAGTACTTC. The genes are TRBV20-1 and TRBJ2-5; D ambiguous. Trimming shortened V by 1 base and J by 5 bases, and 5 bases separated the two germline ends. Germline CDR1 and CDR2: DFQATT and SNEGSKA (reference sequence). The CDR3 consists of 11 residues.

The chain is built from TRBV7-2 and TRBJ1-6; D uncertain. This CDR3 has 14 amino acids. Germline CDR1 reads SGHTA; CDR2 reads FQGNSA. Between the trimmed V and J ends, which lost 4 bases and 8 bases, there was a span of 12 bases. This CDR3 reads CASSYRVRYSPLHF. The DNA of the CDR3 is TGTGCCAGCAGCTACAGAGTCCGATATTCACCCCTCCACTTT.

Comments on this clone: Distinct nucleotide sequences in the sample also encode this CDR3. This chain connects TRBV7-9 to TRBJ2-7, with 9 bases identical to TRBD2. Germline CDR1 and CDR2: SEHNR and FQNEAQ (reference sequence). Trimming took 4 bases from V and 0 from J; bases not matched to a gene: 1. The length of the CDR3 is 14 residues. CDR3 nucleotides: TGTGCCAGCAGCTCTAGCGGGACCTCCTACGAGCAGTACTTC. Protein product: CASSSSGTSYEQYF.

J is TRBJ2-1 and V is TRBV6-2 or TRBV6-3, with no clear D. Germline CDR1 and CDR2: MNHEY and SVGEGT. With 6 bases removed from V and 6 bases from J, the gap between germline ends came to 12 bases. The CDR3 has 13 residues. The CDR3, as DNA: TGTGCCAGCAGCGGACCCACACCCAATGAGCAGTTCTTC. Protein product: CASSGPTPNEQFF.

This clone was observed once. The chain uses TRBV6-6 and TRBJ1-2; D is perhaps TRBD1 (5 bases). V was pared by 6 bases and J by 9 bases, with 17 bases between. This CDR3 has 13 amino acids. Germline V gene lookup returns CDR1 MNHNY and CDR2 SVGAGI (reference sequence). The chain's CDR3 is CASSPAGGISYTF. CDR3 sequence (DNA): TGTGCCAGCAGCCCCGCCGGGGGAATCAGCTACACCTTC.

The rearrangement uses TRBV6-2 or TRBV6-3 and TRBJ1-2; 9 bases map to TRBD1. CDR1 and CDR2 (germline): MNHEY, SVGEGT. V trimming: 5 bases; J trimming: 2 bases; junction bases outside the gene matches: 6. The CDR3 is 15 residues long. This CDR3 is CASSRGQGDNYGYTF. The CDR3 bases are TGTGCCAGCAGTAGGGGACAGGGTGACAACTATGGCTACACCTTC.

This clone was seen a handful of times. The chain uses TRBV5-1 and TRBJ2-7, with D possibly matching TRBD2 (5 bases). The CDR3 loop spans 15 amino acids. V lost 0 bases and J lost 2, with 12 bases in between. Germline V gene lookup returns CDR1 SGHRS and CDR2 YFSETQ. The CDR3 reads CASSLVSGTPYEQYF. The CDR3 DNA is TGCGCCAGCAGCTTGGTCAGCGGAACCCCCTACGAGCAGTACTTC.

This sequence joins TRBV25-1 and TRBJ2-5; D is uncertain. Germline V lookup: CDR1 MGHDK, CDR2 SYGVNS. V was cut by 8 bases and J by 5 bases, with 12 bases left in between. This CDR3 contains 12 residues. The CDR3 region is CASSMPGETQYF. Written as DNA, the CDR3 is TGTGCCAGCTCGATGCCTGGGGAGACCCAGTACTTC.

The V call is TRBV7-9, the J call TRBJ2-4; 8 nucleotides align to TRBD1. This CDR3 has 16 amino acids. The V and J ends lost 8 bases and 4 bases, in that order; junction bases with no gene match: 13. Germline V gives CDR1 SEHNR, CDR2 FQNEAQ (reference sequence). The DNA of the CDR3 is TGTGCCAGCGGCCAATGGGGGCAGGGGGCGAAAAACATTCAGTACTTC. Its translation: CASGQWGQGAKNIQYF.

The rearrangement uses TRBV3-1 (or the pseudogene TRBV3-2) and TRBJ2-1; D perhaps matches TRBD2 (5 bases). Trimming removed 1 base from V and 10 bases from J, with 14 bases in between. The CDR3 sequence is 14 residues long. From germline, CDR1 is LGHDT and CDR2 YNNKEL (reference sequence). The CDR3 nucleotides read TGTGCCAGCAGCCAAGGGTCGGGGTACCGAGAGCAGTTCTTC. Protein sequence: CASSQGSGYREQFF.

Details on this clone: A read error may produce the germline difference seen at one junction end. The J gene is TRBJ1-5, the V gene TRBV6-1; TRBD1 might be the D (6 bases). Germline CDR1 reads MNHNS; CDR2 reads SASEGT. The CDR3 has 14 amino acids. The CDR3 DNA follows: TGTGCCAGCAGTGAAAAGGGGCGGGGGGCAGATGGGAATTTT. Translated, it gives CASSEKGRGADGNF.

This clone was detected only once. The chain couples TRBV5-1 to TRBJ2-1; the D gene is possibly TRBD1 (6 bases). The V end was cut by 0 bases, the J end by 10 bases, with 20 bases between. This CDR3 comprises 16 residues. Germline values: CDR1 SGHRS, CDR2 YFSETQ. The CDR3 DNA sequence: TGCGCCAGCAGCTTGGAGGTAGGGGCAGGGGTGGTAGAGCAGTTCTTC. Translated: CASSLEVGAGVVEQFF.

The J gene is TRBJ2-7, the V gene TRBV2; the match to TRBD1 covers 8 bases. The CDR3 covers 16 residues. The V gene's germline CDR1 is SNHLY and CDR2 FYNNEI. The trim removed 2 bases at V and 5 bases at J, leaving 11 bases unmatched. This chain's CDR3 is CASSEFSRTGSDEQYF. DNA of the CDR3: TGTGCCAGCAGTGAATTCTCCCGGACAGGGTCGGACGAGCAGTACTTC.

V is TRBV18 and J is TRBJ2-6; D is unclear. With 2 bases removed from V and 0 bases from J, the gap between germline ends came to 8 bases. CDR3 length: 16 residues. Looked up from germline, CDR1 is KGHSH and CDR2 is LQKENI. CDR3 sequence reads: CASSPDTPSGANVLTF. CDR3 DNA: TGTGCCAGCTCACCAGACACCCCCTCTGGGGCCAACGTCCTGACTTTC.

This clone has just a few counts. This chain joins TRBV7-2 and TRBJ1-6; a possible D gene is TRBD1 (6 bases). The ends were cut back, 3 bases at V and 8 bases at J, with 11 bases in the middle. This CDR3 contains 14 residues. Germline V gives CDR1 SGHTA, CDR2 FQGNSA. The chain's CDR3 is CASSFRGSDSPLHF. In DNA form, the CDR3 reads TGTGCCAGCAGCTTCAGGGGCTCTGATTCACCCCTCCACTTT.

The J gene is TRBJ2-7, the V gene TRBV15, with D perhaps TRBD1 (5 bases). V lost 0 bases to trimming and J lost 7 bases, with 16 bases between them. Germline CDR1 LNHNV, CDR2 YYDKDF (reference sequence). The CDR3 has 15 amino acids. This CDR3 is CATSRDLGPLREQYF. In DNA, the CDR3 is TGTGCCACCAGCAGAGATTTGGGGCCCCTCCGGGAGCAGTACTTC. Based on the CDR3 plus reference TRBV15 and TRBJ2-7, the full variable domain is DAMVIQNPRYQVTQFGKPVTLSCSQTLNHNVMYWYQQKSSQAPKLLFHYYDKDFNNEADTPDNFQSRRPNTSFCFLDIRSPGLGDTAMYLCATSRDLGPLREQYFGPGTRLTVT.

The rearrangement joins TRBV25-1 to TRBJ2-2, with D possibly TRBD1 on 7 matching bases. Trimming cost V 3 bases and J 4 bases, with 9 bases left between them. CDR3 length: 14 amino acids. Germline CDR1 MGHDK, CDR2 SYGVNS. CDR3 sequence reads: CASSDQGGTGELFF. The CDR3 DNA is TGTGCCAGCAGTGATCAGGGGGGCACCGGGGAGCTGTTTTTT.

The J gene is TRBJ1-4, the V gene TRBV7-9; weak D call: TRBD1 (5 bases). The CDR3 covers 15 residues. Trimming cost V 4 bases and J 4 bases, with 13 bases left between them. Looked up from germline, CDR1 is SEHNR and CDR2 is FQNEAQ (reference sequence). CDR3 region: CASSSAGKNNEKLFF. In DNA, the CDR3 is TGTGCCAGCAGCTCTGCAGGGAAGAATAATGAAAAACTGTTTTTT. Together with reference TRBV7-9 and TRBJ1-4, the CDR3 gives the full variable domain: DTGVSQNPRHKITKRGQNVTFRCDPISEHNRLYWYRQTLGQGPEFLTYFQNEAQLEKSRLLSDRFSAERPKGSFSTLEIQRTEQGDSAMYLCASSSAGKNNEKLFFGSGTQLSVL.

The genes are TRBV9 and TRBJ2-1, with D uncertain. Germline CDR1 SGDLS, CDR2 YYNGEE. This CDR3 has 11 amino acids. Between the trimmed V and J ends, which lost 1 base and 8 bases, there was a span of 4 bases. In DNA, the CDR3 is TGTGCCAGCAGCGTACGCGATGAGCAGTTCTTC. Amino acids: CASSVRDEQFF.

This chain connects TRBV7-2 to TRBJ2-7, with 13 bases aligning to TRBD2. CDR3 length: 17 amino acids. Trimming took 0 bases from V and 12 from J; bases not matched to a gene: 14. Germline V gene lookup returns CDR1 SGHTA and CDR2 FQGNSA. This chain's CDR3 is CASSLAHRLAGGTTVYF. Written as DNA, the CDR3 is TGTGCCAGCAGCTTAGCACACAGACTAGCGGGGGGAACAACTGTGTACTTC.

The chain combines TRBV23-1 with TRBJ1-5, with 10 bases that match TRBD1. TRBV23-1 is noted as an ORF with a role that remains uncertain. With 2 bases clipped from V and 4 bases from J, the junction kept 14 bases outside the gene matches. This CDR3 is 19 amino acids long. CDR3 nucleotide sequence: TGCGCCAGCAGTCAAGGAGACAGGGGGCGAAGGATGAAGAATCAGCCCCAGCATTTT. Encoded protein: CASSQGDRGRRMKNQPQHF.

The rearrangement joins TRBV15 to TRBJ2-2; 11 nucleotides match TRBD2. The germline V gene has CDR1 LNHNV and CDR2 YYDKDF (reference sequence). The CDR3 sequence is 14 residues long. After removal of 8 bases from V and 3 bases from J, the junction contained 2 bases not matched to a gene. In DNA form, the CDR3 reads TGTGCCACCCAACTAGCGGGAGACACCGGGGAGCTGTTTTTT. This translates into CATQLAGDTGELFF.

CDR3 amino acids: CASSQGNTIYF. CDR3 nucleotide sequence: TGTGCCAGCAGTCAGGGAAACACCATATATTTT. J is TRBJ1-3 and V is TRBV6-6; D gene ambiguous. The CDR3 is 11 amino acids. V lost 5 bases and J lost 4, with 3 bases in between. From germline, CDR1 is MNHNY and CDR2 SVGAGI (reference sequence).

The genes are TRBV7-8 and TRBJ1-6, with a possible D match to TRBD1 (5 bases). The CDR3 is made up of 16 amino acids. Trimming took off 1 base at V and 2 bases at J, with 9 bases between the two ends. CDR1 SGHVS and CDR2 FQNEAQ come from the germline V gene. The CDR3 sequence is CASSLVGRAYNSPLHF. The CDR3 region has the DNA TGTGCCAGCAGCTTAGTTGGCAGGGCCTATAATTCACCCCTCCACTTT.

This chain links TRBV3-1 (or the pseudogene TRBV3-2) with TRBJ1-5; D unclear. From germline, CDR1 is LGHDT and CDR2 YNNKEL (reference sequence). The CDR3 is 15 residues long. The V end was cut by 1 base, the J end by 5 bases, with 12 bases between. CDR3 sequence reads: CASSQAGRRDQPQHF. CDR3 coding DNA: TGTGCCAGCAGCCAAGCGGGCAGACGAGATCAGCCCCAGCATTTT.